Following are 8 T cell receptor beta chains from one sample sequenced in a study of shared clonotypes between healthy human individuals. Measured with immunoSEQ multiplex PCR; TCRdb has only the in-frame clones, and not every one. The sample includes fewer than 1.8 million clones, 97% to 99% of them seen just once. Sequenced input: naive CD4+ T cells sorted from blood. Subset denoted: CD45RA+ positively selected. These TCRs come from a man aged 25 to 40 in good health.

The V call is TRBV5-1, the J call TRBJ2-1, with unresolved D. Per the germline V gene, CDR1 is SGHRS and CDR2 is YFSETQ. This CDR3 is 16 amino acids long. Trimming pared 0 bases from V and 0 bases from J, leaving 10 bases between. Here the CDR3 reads CASSLEGLHSYNEQFF. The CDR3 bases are TGCGCCAGCAGCTTGGAGGGTTTACACTCCTACAATGAGCAGTTCTTC.

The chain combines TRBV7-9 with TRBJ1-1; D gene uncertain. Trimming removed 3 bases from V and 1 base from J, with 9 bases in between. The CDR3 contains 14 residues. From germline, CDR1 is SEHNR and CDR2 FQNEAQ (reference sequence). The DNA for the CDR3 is TGTGCCAGCAGCTTCATGGGCCCGAACACTGAAGCTTTCTTT. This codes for CASSFMGPNTEAFF.

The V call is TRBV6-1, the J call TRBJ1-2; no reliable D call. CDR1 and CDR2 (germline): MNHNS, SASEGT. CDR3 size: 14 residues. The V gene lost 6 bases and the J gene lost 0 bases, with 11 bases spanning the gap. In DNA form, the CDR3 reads TGTGCCAGCAGCGTAACGGACGCTAACTATGGCTACACCTTC. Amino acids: CASSVTDANYGYTF.

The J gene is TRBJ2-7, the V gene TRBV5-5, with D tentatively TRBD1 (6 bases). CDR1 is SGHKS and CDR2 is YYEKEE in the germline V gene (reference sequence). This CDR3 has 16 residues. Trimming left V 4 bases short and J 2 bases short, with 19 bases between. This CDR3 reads CASSLTSGHLAYEQYF. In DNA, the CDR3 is TGTGCCAGCAGCCTTACTTCGGGACATCTGGCCTACGAGCAGTACTTC. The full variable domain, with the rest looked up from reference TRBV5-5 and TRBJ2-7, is DAGVTQSPTHLIKTRGQQVTLRCSPISGHKSVSWYQQVLGQGPQFIFQYYEKEERGRGNFPDRFSARQFPNYSSELNVNALLLGDSALYLCASSLTSGHLAYEQYFGPGTRLTVT.

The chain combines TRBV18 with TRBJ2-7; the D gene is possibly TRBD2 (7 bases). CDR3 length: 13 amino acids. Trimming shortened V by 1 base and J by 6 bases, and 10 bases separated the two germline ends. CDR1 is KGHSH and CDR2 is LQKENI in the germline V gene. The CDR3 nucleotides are TGTGCCAGCTCACCACGCGGGGGCCCCGAGCAGTACTTC. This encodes CASSPRGGPEQYF.

The CDR3 protein is CASSGARGFEYEQYF. CDR3 nucleotide sequence: TGTGCCAGCAGTGGGGCCAGGGGGTTTGAATACGAGCAGTACTTC. The chain has TRBV2 and TRBJ2-7; 7 bases fit TRBD1. The CDR3 length is 15 residues. The germline V gene has CDR1 SNHLY and CDR2 FYNNEI. Trimming cost V 4 bases and J 4 bases; bases outside gene matches: 10.

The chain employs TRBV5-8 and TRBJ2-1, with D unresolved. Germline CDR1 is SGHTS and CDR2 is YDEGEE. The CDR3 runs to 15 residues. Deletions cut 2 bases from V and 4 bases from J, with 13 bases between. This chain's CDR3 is CASSFGRLIYNEQFF. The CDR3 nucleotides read TGTGCCAGCAGCTTCGGCCGACTGATTTACAATGAGCAGTTCTTC.

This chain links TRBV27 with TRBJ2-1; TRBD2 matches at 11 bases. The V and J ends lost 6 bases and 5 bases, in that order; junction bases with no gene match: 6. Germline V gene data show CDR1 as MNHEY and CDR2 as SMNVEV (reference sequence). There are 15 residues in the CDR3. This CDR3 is CASRLRLAGNNEQFF. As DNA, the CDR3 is TGTGCCAGCAGGCTAAGACTAGCGGGAAACAATGAGCAGTTCTTC.